This T cell receptor (beta chain) was sequenced in a study of T cell repertoires in cytomegalovirus infection. Looking at the study overall: TCR beta signatures that were public indicated CMV infection and matching HLA type.

MiXCR was run by TCRdb on the reads, yielding one entry per CDR3 protein. The sample has fewer than 550,000 distinct CDR3 sequences, roughly 30% seen once. About this clonotype itself: Its antigen is unidentified.

Study-wide results and caveats: Cumulated frequencies of public TCR beta families served to identify carriers of CMV plus the relevant HLA. CMV-specific TCR beta clonotypes restricted by HLA-C were the ones dominating the ex vivo response.

The receptor was derived from a human donor in good health (CMV status not recorded). Some clones in this sample may be carry-over from other donors' samples. Input material: PBMCs.

Here the CDR3 DNA reads TGTGCCAGCAGCAGACAGGGAAAGAATCAGCCCCAGCATTTT. Residues: CASSRQGKNQPQHF. The chain links TRBV9 to TRBJ1-5; 7 bases fit TRBD1. Trimming at V came to 4 bases and at J to 4 bases, leaving 5 bases not matched to a gene. This CDR3 has 14 amino acids. The germline V gene encodes CDR1 SGDLS and CDR2 YYNGEE.